This T cell receptor beta chain was observed in a study of T cell changes during pregnancy in multiple sclerosis. Trimming stripped 2 bases from V and 1 base from J, with 17 bases between. This CDR3 region has 17 residues. Germline V gene data show CDR1 as ENHRY and CDR2 as SYGVKD. The protocol was immunoSEQ multiplex PCR, while the TCRdb copy is restricted to in-frame clones and leaves out a portion. The sample yields around 36,000 clones, 92% seen once. This rearrangement joins TRBV10-3 to TRBJ2-5; D might be TRBD1 (6 bases). The clonotype was recovered from a female donor with multiple sclerosis, enrolled in a pregnancy study. Sequencing used CD8+ T cells from peripheral blood mononuclear cells, obtained in the first trimester of pregnancy. Here the CDR3 reads CAISELGAGEFQETQYF. CDR3 bases: TGTGCCATCAGTGAGCTGGGTGCAGGGGAGTTCCAAGAGACCCAGTACTTC.